In this sample, the clone carrying this T cell receptor (beta chain) turned up a few times. It was with previously described methods and listed TCR primers that bulk TCR libraries were made. TCRdb processed the PCR reads anew with MiXCR; each CDR3 protein has one entry. This sample has about 640,000 distinct CDR3 sequences, with about 20% found just once. In germline, CDR1 is SNHLY, CDR2 FYNNEI. Trimming took off 0 bases at V and 5 bases at J, with 8 bases between the two ends. The CDR3 is 14 residues long. This entry is derived from a study of molecular identifiers for immune sequencing clone quantification.

The sample consisted of naive CD8+ T cells from blood, with Jurkat cell RNA spiked in. Subset of the sample: FACS-sorted CD8+CD4-CCR7+CD45RA+ naive T cells. This sequence originates from a human donor in good health. Some libraries in this study had Jurkat cell RNA spiked in. V and J are TRBV2 and TRBJ1-5, with D possibly TRBD1 on 5 matching bases. The CDR3: CASSEAGDYQPQHF. DNA of the CDR3: TGTGCCAGCAGTGAAGCTGGGGACTATCAGCCCCAGCATTTT. Supplemented by reference TRBV2 and TRBJ1-5, the full variable domain reads EPEVTQTPSHQVTQMGQEVILRCVPISNHLYFYWYRQILGQKVEFLVSFYNNEISEKSEIFDDQFSVERPDGSNFTLKIRSTKLEDSAMYFCASSEAGDYQPQHFGDGTRLSIL.